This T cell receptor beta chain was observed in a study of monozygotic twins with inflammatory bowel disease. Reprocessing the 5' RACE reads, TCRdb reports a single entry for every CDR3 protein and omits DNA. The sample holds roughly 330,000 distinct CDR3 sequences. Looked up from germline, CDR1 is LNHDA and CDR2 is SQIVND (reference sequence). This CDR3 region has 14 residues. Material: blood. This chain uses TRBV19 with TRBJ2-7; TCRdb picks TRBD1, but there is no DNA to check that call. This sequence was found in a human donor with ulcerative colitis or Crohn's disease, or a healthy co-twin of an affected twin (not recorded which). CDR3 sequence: CASSIDLRDNEQYF.